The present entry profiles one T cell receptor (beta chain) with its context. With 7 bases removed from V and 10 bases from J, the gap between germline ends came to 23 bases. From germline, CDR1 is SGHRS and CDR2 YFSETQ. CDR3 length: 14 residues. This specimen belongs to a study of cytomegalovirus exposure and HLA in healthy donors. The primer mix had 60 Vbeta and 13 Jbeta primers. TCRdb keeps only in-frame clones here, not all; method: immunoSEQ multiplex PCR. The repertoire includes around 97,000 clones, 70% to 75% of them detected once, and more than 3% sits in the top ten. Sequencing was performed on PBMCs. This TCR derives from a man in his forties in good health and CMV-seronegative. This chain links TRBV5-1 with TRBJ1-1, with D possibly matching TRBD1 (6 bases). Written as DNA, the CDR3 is TGCGCCAGCTGGGAGGGACCTAACAGGGATGGAGCTTTCTTT. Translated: CASWEGPNRDGAFF.